This T cell receptor (beta chain) was obtained from a study of graft-versus-host responses after intestinal transplantation. Study details: Tacrolimus plus steroids were given to all recipients for 2 to 4 years, preceded by anti-thymocyte globulin induction.

TCRdb's copy holds only in-frame clones and misses some; the assay was immunoSEQ multiplex PCR. The sample shows about 40,000 clones, about 89% of them seen only once. The CDR3 extends over 12 amino acids. Trimming cost V 2 bases and J 5 bases, with 6 bases left between them. Germline V gives CDR1 ENHRY, CDR2 SYGVKD. About this clone: Its antigen is currently unknown.

Study-wide points: Early post-transplant HvG declines showed an association with peak circulating GvH clone levels. Among recipient marrow samples, GvH clones were found; some appeared first in ileum or blood.

The sequence was obtained from a human patient who received an intestinal transplant, so some T cells may come from the graft donor. J is TRBJ2-5 and V is TRBV10-3; D remains ambiguous. This material consisted of PBMCs, taken approximately 320 days after intestinal transplant. The CDR3 protein is CAISEVRETQYF. CDR3 DNA: TGTGCCATCAGTGAGGTTCGCGAGACCCAGTACTTC.